The sequence of this T cell receptor beta chain was determined in a study of shared clonotypes between healthy human individuals. The wider study: Donor composition was two women and three men, aged 18 to 49. Study results and limitations: Generation probabilities were higher for clonotypes shared across all four sorted-subset donors than for unshared ones. Among the subsets, naive ones generally showed larger estimated richness than memory ones. Sequencing depth was a factor that was expected to affect clonotype sharing among donors.

Note on this clone: The antigen remains unidentified.

V dropped 5 bases and J dropped 2 bases, with 11 bases sitting between them. Germline CDR1 is SGHKS and CDR2 is YYEKEE (reference sequence). The CDR3 contains 14 residues. Sequencing was performed with immunoSEQ multiplex PCR; in TCRdb, only in-frame clones are kept and a portion is missing. Of approximately 2.5 million clones listed, under 95% were seen once; the top ten hold roughly 0.39%. The specimen sequenced was naive CD4+ T cells from PBMCs. Regarding subset: CD45RA+ positively selected. The sequence was obtained from a young man in good health. Some clones in this sample may be carry-over from other donors' samples. This chain connects TRBV5-5 to TRBJ1-5; D not certain. The CDR3: CASSLSQGNQPQHF. CDR3 DNA: TGTGCCAGCAGTTTATCGCAAGGCAATCAGCCCCAGCATTTT. Full variable domain (remainder filled in from reference TRBV5-5 and TRBJ1-5): DAGVTQSPTHLIKTRGQQVTLRCSPISGHKSVSWYQQVLGQGPQFIFQYYEKEERGRGNFPDRFSARQFPNYSSELNVNALLLGDSALYLCASSLSQGNQPQHFGDGTRLSIL.